Detailed here is one T cell receptor beta chain. Its target antigen remains unknown. No much larger clonotype is one base removed from it; base qualities were not supplied. The Qiagen DNeasy kit was used to extract genomic DNA both from unsorted PBMCs and from the negatively selected CD4+ and CD8+ fractions. TCR beta CDR3 regions were amplified by immunoSEQ multiplex PCR using primers annealing to V and J segments. A synthetic immune receptor repertoire was used to minimize amplification bias, and remaining bias was computationally removed after sequencing. Per the source publication's procedure: Custom Python scripts were used to quantify repertoire diversity as the Shannon entropy index. Unsorted, CD4+ and CD8+ repertoires were analyzed separately, except for combined analyses in which CD4+ and CD8+ sequences were merged in silico. Clonal expansion was defined as at least a 2-fold frequency increase after treatment relative to C1D1, with a pseudocount of 0.5 for undetected baseline clones. Clones with 0 or 1 copy at C1D1 were defined as singleton clones, while clones with 2 or more copies were defined as non-singleton clones. By matching protein sequences in sorted samples from the same patient, clones expanded in unsorted samples were annotated as CD4+, CD8+ or unknown. Wilcoxon tests were applied to paired samples to test diversity changes from C1D1 to C4D1. Sourced from immuneACCESS, this table was stored by TCRdb with only in-frame sequences that have V and J called. A share of the clones is absent; for the studies checked, an unresolved V gene accounts for under half, and the remainder has no known explanation. Clone size and V and J calls were adopted from that table, with D and trimming inferred from the DNA. The sample table holds 15,000 to 20,000 clones, of which about 68% were seen once. The ten largest clones capture 2% to 2.5% of the sample.

This sample is part of a study of PD-1 blockade in classical Hodgkin lymphoma (dated by TCRdb to the early 2020s). At the level of the whole study: Nivolumab dosing was 3 mg/kg intravenously every 2 weeks, continuing until either disease progression or unacceptable toxicity. A peripheral blood immune signature of response to PD-1 blockade in classical Hodgkin lymphoma was defined using TCR beta sequencing and CyTOF. Summary of the overall study and its limitations: A significant rise by C4D1 was seen in CD4+ but not CD8+ TCR diversity (p=0.0027 vs p=0.16), with the rise being most apparent in complete responders (p=0.02). Baseline diversity similar to that of newly diagnosed patients was observed in trial patients achieving complete response, whereas significantly lower diversity was observed in partial responders and progressors. Baseline TCR diversity was reported as lower in newly diagnosed patients than in healthy donors, and lower still in relapsed/refractory patients. The study covered only a single clinical trial cohort, and the causes of the repertoire differences, possibly disease activity or prior therapy, were still not defined. Lower diversity was seen in patients whose nivolumab began less than 1 year after ASCT, and these patients were left out of later analyses so that immune reconstitution would not confound the results.

The V end gives up 0 bases and the J end 11 bases, leaving 10 bases in the junction not matched to a gene. For CDR1 and CDR2, the germline V gene lists SGDLS and YYNGEE. Reading from cysteine to phenylalanine, the CDR3 counts 14 amino acids. Only CDR3 DNA remains: 42 bases, in frame from the first base. Reading the label with the study, this specimen's time point is: cycle 4 day 1 (C4D1), after around six weeks of nivolumab. All trial patients had relapsed after autologous stem cell transplantation, with cohorts A, B and C differing in prior brentuximab vedotin exposure. CD4+ T cells were purified from thawed PBMCs by magnetic negative selection with a Miltenyi CD4+ T cell isolation kit. The trial cohort included roughly 60 patients with relapsed/refractory classical Hodgkin lymphoma, and each patient had a best overall response of complete response, partial response or progressive disease. In the multi-cohort phase II CheckMate 205 trial, trial patients received single-agent nivolumab. An independent review committee assessed best overall response by applying the 2007 International Working Group response criteria. PBMCs from the trial were collected at three points: immediately before nivolumab initiation (C1D1), and during therapy at cycle 2 day 1 and cycle 4 day 1. Peripheral blood was collected in 8 mL Vacutainer Cell Preparation Tubes, from which PBMCs were isolated by centrifugation and then cryopreserved. Purified CD4+ and CD8+ fractions were prepared only for cases where an additional PBMC sample was available. Magnetically labelled cells were removed on LS columns in a quadroMACS separator, and the flow-through was retained as the purified fraction.

The specimen comprised CD4+ T cells from blood, sampled before the fourth cycle of nivolumab. The V gene is TRBV9 and the J gene is TRBJ1-1; 7 middle bases align to TRBD1. The origin of this receptor is a human donor with classical Hodgkin lymphoma. CDR3 loop: CASSVDARDRAAFF. The sequence in DNA is TGTGCCAGCAGCGTAGATGCCCGAGACAGGGCGGCTTTCTTT.